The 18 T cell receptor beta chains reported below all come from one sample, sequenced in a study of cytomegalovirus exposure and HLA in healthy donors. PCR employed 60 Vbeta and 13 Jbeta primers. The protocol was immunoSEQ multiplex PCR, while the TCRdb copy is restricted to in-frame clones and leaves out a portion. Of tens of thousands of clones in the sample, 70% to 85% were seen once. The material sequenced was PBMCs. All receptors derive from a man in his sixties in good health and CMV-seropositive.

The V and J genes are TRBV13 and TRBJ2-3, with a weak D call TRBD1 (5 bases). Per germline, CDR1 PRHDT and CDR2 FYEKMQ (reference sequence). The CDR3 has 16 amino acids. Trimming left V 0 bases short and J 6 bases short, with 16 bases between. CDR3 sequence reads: CASSLGSQGQWDTQYF. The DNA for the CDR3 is TGTGCCAGCAGCTTAGGGTCCCAGGGTCAATGGGATACGCAGTATTTT.

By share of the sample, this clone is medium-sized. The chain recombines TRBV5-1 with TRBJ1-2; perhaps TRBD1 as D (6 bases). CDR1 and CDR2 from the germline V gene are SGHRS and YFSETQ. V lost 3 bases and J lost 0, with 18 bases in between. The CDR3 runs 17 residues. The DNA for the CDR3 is TGCGCCAGCAGCTGGGGGACATACAGCCCCTCTAACTATGGCTACACCTTC. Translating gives CASSWGTYSPSNYGYTF.

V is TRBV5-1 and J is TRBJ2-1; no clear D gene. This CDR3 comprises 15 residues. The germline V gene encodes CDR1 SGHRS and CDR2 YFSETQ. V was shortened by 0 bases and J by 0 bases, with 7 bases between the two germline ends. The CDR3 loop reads CASSLVESSYNEQFF. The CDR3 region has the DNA TGCGCCAGCAGCTTGGTGGAGAGCTCCTACAATGAGCAGTTCTTC.

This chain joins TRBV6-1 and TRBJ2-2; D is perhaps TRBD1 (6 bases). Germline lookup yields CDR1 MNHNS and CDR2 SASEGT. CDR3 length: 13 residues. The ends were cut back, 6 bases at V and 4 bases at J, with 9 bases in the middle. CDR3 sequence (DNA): TGTGCCAGCAGGACAGGCCCCACCGGGGAGCTGTTTTTT. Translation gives CASRTGPTGELFF.

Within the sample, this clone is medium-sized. The DNA of the CDR3 is TGTGCCAGCAGCTTCGACAGTTCGTTCAATTGGGAGCTGTTTTTT. This sequence encodes CASSFDSSFNWELFF. The V gene is TRBV7-9, the J gene TRBJ2-2, with TRBD1 as a possible D gene (5 bases). The CDR3 runs 15 residues. Per the germline V gene, CDR1 is SEHNR and CDR2 is FQNEAQ (reference sequence). V was shortened by 3 bases and J by 9 bases, with 17 bases between the two germline ends.

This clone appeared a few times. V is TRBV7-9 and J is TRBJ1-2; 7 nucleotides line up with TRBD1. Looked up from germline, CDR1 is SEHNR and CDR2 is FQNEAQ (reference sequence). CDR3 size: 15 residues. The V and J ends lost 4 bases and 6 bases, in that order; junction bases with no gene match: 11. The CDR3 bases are TGTGCCAGCAGCTCTCGACAGGGACCTATTAATGGCTACACCTTC. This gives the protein CASSSRQGPINGYTF.

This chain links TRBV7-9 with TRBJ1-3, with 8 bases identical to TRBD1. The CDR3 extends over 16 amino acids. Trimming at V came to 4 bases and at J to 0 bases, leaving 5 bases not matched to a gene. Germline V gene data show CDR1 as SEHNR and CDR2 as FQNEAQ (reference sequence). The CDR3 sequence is CASSSGQGFSGNTIYF. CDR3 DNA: TGTGCCAGCAGCTCAGGACAGGGATTCTCTGGAAACACCATATATTTT.

The CDR3 region is CASSEGSGGAYQETQYF. The CDR3 DNA follows: TGCGCCAGCAGTGAAGGTAGCGGGGGGGCGTACCAAGAGACCCAGTACTTC. The chain couples TRBV10-2 to TRBJ2-5; 11 bases agree with TRBD2. Germline V lookup: CDR1 WSHSY, CDR2 SAAADI. V lost 3 bases and J lost 0; bases outside the gene matches: 6. This CDR3 has 17 residues.

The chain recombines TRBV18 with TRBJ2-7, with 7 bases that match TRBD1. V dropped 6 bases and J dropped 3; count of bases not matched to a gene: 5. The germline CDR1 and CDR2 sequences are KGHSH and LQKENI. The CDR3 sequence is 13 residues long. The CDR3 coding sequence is TGTGCCAGCTCCGGGACAGCTATCTACGAGCAGTACTTC. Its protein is CASSGTAIYEQYF.

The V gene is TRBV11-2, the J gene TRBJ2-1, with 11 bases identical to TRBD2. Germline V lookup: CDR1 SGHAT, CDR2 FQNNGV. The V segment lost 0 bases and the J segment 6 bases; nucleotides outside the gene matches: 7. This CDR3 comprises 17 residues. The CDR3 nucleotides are TGTGCCAGCAGCTTAGAAACCCGACTAGCGGGACGCAATGAGCAGTTCTTC. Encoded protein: CASSLETRLAGRNEQFF.

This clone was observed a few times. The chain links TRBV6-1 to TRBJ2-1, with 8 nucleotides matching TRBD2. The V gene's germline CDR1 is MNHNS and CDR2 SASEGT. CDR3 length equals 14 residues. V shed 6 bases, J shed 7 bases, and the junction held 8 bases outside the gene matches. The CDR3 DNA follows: TGTGCCAGCAGGCCGGGACTAGTTTATAATGAGCAGTTCTTC. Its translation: CASRPGLVYNEQFF.

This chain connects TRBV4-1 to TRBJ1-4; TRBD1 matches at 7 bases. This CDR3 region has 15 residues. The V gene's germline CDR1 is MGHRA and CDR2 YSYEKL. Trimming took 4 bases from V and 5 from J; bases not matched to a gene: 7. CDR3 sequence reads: CASSRGQDLNEKLFF. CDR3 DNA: TGCGCCAGCAGCCGAGGACAGGACTTAAATGAAAAACTGTTTTTT.

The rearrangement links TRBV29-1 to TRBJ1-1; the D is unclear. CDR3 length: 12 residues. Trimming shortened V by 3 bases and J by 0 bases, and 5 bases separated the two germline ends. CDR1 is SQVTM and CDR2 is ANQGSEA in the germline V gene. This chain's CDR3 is CSVDLMNTEAFF. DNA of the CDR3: TGCAGCGTTGACCTTATGAACACTGAAGCTTTCTTT.

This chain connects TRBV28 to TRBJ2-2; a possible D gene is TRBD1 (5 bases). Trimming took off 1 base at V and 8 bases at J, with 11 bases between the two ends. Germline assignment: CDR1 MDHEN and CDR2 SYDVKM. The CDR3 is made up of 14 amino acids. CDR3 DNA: TGTGCCAGCAGTTTATCTGGGGCTGCGGGGGAGCTGTTTTTT. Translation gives CASSLSGAAGELFF.

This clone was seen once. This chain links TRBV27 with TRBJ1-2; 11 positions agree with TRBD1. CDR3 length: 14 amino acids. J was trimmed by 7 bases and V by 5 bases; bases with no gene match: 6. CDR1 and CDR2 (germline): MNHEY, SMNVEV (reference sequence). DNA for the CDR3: TGTGCCAGCAGTACAGGGACAGGGGGAAGTGGCTACACCTTC. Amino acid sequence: CASSTGTGGSGYTF.

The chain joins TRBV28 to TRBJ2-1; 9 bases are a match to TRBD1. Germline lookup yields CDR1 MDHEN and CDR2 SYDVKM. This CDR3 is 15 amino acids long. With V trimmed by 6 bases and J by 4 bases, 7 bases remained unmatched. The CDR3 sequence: CASSRDRGVYNEQFF. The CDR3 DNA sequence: TGTGCCAGCAGCCGCGACAGGGGGGTGTACAATGAGCAGTTCTTC.

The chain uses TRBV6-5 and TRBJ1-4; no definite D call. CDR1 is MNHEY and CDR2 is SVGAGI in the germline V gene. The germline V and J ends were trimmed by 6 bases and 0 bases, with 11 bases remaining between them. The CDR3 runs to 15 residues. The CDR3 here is CASSRTAATNEKLFF. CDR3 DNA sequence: TGTGCCAGCAGCAGAACAGCGGCAACTAATGAAAAACTGTTTTTT.

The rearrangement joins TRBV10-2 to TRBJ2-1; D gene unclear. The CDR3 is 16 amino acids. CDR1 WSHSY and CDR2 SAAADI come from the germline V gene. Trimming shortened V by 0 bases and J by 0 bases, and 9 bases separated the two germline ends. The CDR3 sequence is CASSESAGSSYNEQFF. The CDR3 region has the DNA TGCGCCAGCAGTGAGTCAGCCGGTAGCTCCTACAATGAGCAGTTCTTC.